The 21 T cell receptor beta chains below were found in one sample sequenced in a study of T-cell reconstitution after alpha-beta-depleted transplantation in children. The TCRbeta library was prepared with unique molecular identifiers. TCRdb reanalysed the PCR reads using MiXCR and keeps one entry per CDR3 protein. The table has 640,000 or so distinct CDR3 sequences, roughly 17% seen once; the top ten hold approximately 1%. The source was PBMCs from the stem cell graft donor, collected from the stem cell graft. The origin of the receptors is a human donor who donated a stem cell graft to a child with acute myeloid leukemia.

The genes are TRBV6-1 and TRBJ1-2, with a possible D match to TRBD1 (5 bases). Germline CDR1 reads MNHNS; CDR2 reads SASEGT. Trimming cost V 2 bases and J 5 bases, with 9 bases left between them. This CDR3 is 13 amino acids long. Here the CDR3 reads CASSEQGKYGYTF. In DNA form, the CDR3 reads TGTGCCAGCAGTGAACAGGGCAAGTATGGCTACACCTTC.

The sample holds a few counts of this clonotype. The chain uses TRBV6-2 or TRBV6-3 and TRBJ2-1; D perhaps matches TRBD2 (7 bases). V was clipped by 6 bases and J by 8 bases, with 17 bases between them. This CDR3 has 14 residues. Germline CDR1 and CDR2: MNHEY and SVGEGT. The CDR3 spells CASRGGPGDHEQFF. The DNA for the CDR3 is TGTGCCAGCAGGGGGGGGCCGGGGGACCATGAGCAGTTCTTC.

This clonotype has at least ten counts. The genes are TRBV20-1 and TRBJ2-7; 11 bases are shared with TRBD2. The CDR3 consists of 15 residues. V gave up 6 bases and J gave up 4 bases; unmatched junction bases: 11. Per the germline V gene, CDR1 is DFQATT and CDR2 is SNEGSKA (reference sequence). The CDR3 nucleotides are TGCAGTGCCCTTCCCCTAGCGGGGGGCGGATACGAGCAGTACTTC. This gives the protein CSALPLAGGGYEQYF.

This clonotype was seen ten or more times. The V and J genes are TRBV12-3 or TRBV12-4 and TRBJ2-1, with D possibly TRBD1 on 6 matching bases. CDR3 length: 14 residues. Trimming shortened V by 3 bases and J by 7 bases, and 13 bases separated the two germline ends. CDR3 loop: CASSFGNRVNEQFF. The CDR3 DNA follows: TGTGCCAGCAGTTTTGGGAACAGGGTGAATGAGCAGTTCTTC.

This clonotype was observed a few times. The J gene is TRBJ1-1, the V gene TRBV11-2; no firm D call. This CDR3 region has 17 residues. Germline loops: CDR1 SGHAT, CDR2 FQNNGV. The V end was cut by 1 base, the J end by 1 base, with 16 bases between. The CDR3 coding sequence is TGTGCCAGCAGCTTAGGTACCATGGGCAGGAAGAACACTGAAGCTTTCTTT. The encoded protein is CASSLGTMGRKNTEAFF.

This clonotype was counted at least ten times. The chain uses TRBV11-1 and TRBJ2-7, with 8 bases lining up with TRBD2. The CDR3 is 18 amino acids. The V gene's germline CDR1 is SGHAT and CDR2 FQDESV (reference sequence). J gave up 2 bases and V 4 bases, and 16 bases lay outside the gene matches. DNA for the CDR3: TGTGCCAGCAGCTCCACCCTCCCGGGGGGGGACGACGCCTACGAGCAGTACTTC. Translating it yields CASSSTLPGGDDAYEQYF.

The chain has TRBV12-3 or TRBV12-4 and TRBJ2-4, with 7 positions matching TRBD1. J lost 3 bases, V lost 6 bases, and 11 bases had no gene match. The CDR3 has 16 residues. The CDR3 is CASSEIQGLGKNIQYF. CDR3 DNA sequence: TGTGCCAGCAGCGAAATACAGGGGTTGGGCAAAAACATTCAGTACTTC.

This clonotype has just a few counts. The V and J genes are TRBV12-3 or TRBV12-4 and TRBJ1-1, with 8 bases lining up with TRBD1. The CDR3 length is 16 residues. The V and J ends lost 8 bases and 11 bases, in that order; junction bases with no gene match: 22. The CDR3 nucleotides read TGTGCCAGCGGCGGACGAGCAGGGGGCCGGGTTGTGGACGCTTTCTTT. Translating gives CASGGRAGGRVVDAFF.

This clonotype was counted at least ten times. Here the CDR3 DNA reads TGTGCCAGCAGTCCCGGGACAGGGTCTGGAGAGCAGTACTTC. This codes for CASSPGTGSGEQYF. V gene TRBV6-1 combines with J gene TRBJ2-7, with 9 bases identical to TRBD1. Trimming at V came to 5 bases and at J to 7 bases, leaving 9 bases not matched to a gene. This CDR3 is built from 14 residues. In germline, CDR1 is MNHNS, CDR2 SASEGT.

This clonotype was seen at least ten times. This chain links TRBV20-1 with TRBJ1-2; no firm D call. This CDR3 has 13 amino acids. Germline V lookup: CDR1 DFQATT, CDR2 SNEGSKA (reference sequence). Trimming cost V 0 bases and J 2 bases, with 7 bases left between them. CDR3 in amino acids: CSARDRGNYGYTF. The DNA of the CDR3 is TGCAGTGCTAGAGATCGAGGAAACTATGGCTACACCTTC.

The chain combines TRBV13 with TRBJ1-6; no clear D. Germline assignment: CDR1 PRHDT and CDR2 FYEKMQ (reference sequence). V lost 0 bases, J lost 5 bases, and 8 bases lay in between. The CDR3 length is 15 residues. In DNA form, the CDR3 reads TGTGCCAGCAGCTTAGGCCGCCGGAATAATTCACCCCTCCACTTT. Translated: CASSLGRRNNSPLHF.

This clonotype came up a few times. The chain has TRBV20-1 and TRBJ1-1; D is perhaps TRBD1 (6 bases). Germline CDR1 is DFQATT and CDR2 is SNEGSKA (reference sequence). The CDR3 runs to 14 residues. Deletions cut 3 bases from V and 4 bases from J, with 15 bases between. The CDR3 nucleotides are TGCAGTGCTAGCGACGACAGGAGGTCCACTGAAGCTTTCTTT. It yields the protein CSASDDRRSTEAFF.

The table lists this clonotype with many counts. CDR3 bases: TGCAGTGCTAGAGACCCGACCCGCTCTGGAAACACCATATATTTT. It is translated as CSARDPTRSGNTIYF. The chain carries TRBV20-1 and TRBJ1-3, with D uncertain. The V gene lost 0 bases and the J gene lost 0 bases, with 9 bases spanning the gap. The CDR3 is 15 amino acids. Germline loops: CDR1 DFQATT, CDR2 SNEGSKA (reference sequence).

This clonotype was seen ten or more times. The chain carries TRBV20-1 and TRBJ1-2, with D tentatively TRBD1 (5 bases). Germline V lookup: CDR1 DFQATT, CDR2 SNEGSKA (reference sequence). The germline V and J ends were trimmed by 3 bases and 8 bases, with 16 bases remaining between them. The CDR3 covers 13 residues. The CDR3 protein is CSARGPREGGYTF. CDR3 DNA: TGCAGTGCTAGGGGACCTCGAGAGGGCGGCTACACCTTC.

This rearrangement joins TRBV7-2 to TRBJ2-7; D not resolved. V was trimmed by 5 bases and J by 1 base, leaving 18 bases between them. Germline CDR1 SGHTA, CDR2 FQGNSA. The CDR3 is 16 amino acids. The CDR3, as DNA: TGTGCCAGCAGCCCCCCCGGTAGGACGGGTTCCTACGAGCAGTACTTC. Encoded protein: CASSPPGRTGSYEQYF.

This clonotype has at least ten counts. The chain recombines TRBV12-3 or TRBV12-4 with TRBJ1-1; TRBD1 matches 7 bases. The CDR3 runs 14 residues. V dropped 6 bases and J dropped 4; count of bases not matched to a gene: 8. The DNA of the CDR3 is TGTGCCAGCAGCATGGGACAGACGACCACTGAAGCTTTCTTT. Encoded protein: CASSMGQTTTEAFF.

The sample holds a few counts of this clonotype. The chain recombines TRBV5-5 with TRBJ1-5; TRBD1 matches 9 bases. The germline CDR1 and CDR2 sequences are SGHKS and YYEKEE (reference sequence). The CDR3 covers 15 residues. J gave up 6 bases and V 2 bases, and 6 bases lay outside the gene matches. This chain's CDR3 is CASSFRDRAGQPQHF. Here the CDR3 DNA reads TGTGCCAGCAGCTTCCGGGACAGGGCTGGTCAGCCCCAGCATTTT.

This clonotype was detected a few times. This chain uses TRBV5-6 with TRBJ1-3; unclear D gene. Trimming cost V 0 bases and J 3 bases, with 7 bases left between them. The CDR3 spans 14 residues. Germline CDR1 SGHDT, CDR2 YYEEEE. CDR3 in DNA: TGTGCCAGCAGCTTGGTTACAGTTGGAAACACCATATATTTT. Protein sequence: CASSLVTVGNTIYF.

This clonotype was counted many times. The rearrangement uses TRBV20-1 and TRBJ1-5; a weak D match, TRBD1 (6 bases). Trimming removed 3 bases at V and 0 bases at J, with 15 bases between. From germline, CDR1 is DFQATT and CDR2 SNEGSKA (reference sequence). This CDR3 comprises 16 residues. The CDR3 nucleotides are TGCAGTGCTAGGGGGGCAGGCTCCTCTAGCAATCAGCCCCAGCATTTT. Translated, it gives CSARGAGSSSNQPQHF.

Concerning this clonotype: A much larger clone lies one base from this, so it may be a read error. The CDR3 reads CASSWVGNNDQFF. In DNA form, the CDR3 reads TGCGCCAGCAGCTGGGTTGGGAACAATGACCAGTTCTTC. This rearrangement joins TRBV5-1 to TRBJ2-1; D gene uncertain. The CDR3 is 13 amino acids. The germline V gene encodes CDR1 SGHRS and CDR2 YFSETQ.

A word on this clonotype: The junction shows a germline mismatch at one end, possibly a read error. The CDR3 DNA reads as TGTGCCAGCAGTACTTCCAATCAGCCCCAGCACTTT. It is translated as CASSTSNQPQHF. The chain combines TRBV12-3 or TRBV12-4 with TRBJ1-5; D remains unclear. The CDR3 covers 12 residues.